This TCR beta chain was recorded in a study of blood T cell repertoires in COVID-19 (dated by TCRdb to 2019 to 2021). Describing the broader study: The collaborator samples originated in the United States, Italy and Spain and spanned the acute and convalescent phases of COVID-19. The dataset comprised deeply sampled blood TCRbeta repertoires from subjects exposed to, actively infected with, or recovered from COVID-19. Where available, HLA class I and class II types were obtained from metadata supplied by the sample provider rather than from assay-based typing. The prospective study material was composed of cDNA or gDNA derived from T cells, B-cell-depleted T cells, or PBMCs. Samples came from the ongoing ImmuneRACE study (first 160 participants) plus 1,254 subjects from 6 global collaborators. Sample metadata almost always included a de-identified subject ID, COVID-19 status, age in years and sex. The repertoires were released in a freely available public database meant as a resource for research on the immune response to SARS-CoV-2.

The CDR3 numbers 16 residues from cysteine through phenylalanine. The retained sequence is limited to the CDR3, 48 bases, with the frame set at the first base. V trim: 0 bases; J trim: 7 bases; unmatched bases: 8. The germline V gene (reference sequence) provides CDR1 LNHNV and CDR2 YYDKDF. TCRbeta CDR3 regions were amplified from genomic DNA by means of the immunoSEQ Assay, a bias-controlled multiplex PCR. In the paper's pipeline: The number of nucleated cells in each sample was estimated by amplification of reference gene primers within the assay. Sequence reads were collapsed and filtered to measure the absolute abundance of every unique TCRbeta CDR3 rearrangement. For each sample, productive Simpson clonality was calculated as the square root of Simpson's diversity index across productive rearrangements. This is the immuneACCESS table as TCRdb keeps it, with only in-frame sequences that have V and J called. A part of the clones is gone; compared with another copy, unresolved V genes explain less than half, and the rest is unexplained. V and J calls and clone size are as listed in that table; D and trimming were resolved from the DNA. The sample has about 220,000 clones on record, about nine tenths of them singletons. The ten most abundant clones make up roughly 2.6% of the sample.

Notes on this clone: Its antigen is not yet known. The sample holds no much larger clone one base away, and base qualities are not on file.

Broad study findings and their caveats: The amount of clinical and demographic metadata varied by source and participant and was provided uncurated.

Enrolling through a virtual design, the prospective study's participants ranged in age from about 18 to 100 years and lived across some 22 United States geographic areas. To assign participants to cohorts, the prospective study relied on clinical history that participants themselves reported in a screening survey and a study questionnaire. Recovered participants in ImmuneRACE Cohort 3 were defined by two consecutive negative NP/OP PCR tests, clearance by a healthcare professional, or resolution of symptoms. In the prospective study, mobile phlebotomists collected whole blood, serum and a nasopharyngeal or oropharyngeal swab from each participant. Over an approximately 2-month period, participants in the prospective study had the option of providing additional blood draws and questionnaires. Before DNA extraction, blood samples from the prospective study were shipped at room temperature or frozen.

The V gene is TRBV15 and the J gene is TRBJ1-5, with TRBD1 matching 8 junction bases. The specimen was PBMCs or T cells enriched from blood (not recorded which). The TCR originated in a woman aged 30 to 39 who had recovered from COVID-19. The CDR3 protein is CATSRDEGQVPQPQHF. The DNA sequence reads TGTGCCACCAGCAGAGATGAGGGACAGGTCCCCCAGCCCCAGCATTTT.